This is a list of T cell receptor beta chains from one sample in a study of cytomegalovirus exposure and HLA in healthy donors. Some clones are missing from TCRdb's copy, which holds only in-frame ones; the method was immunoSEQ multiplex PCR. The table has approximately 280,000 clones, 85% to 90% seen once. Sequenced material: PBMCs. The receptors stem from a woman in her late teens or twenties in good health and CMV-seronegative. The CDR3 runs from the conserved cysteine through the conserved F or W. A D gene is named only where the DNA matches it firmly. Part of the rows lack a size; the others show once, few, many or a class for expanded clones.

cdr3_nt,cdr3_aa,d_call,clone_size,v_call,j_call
TGCGCCAGCAGCCCACTAGCGGAAGCCTACGAGCAGTACTTC,CASSPLAEAYEQYF,TRBD2,few,TRBV5-1,TRBJ2-7
TGTGCCAGCAGCCCCCTAGCGGGAAAGGGTGCCGGGGAGCTGTTTTTT,CASSPLAGKGAGELFF,TRBD2,NA,TRBV5-8,TRBJ2-2
TGTGCCACCCAGGGACATTCCTACGAGCAGTACTTC,CATQGHSYEQYF,NA,NA,TRBV6-6,TRBJ2-7
TGTGCCAGCAGCAGAACAGGGGGTCCGTACAATGAGCAGTTCTTC,CASSRTGGPYNEQFF,TRBD1,NA,TRBV5-8,TRBJ2-1
TGTGCCAGCAGTGAAGCAGGGACTAGCGCCATTCAGTACTTC,CASSEAGTSAIQYF,TRBD2,NA,TRBV6-1,TRBJ2-4
TGCGCCAGCAGCCAAGTTGGCAGTTTCTACGAGCAGTACTTC,CASSQVGSFYEQYF,NA,NA,TRBV4-1,TRBJ2-7
TGTGCCAGCAGTTCGGACAGGGGAGACACCATATATTTT,CASSSDRGDTIYF,TRBD1,NA,TRBV27,TRBJ1-3
TGCGCCAGCAGCTTGGTGGGACCGGGACTAGCGGGAGGGCCAAAGACCCAGTACTTC,CASSLVGPGLAGGPKTQYF,TRBD2,NA,TRBV5-1,TRBJ2-5
TGTGCCAGCAGTGAACCGGGGTCCTACAATGAGCAGTTCTTC,CASSEPGSYNEQFF,NA,NA,TRBV2,TRBJ2-1
TGTGCCAGCAGCCGACCTGCAACCGGACAGGGCCTATCCTACGAGCAGTACTTC,CASSRPATGQGLSYEQYF,TRBD1,NA,TRBV7-3,TRBJ2-7
TGTGCCAGCAGCGTAGCAGGGGGCGTTGATCAGCCCCAGCATTTT,CASSVAGGVDQPQHF,TRBD1,NA,TRBV9,TRBJ1-5
TGTGCCAGAAGCTTGTTCCTCGGGACAGAGCAGTACTTC,CARSLFLGTEQYF,NA,NA,TRBV5-3,TRBJ2-7
TGTGCCAGCAGCGTAGCGGGAGGGAGGAATGAGCAGTTCTTC,CASSVAGGRNEQFF,TRBD2,NA,TRBV6-5,TRBJ2-1
TGCGCCAGCAGCCCTAGGACAGGGGGAGGCTACGAGCAGTACTTC,CASSPRTGGGYEQYF,TRBD1,once,TRBV5-1,TRBJ2-7
TGTGCCAGCAGCCAAGTATCCGGGTTTGCTGGGGCCAACGTCCTGACTTTC,CASSQVSGFAGANVLTF,NA,NA,TRBV14,TRBJ2-6
TGTGCCAGCAGCGCACAGACTAGCGGGGTATTGGATGAGCAGTTCTTC,CASSAQTSGVLDEQFF,TRBD2,once,TRBV9,TRBJ2-1
TGCGCCAGCAGCCCCTCCGGATATGGGCACTACGAGCAGTACTTC,CASSPSGYGHYEQYF,NA,NA,TRBV5-1,TRBJ2-7
TGTGCCAGCAGCTCCCCAGGGCTGCCCTACGAGCAGTACTTC,CASSSPGLPYEQYF,NA,NA,TRBV6-5,TRBJ2-7
TGTGCCACCAGCAGAGTTACCGGGACAGGGGGGGGCGAGCAGTACTTC,CATSRVTGTGGGEQYF,TRBD1,NA,TRBV15,TRBJ2-7
TGCGCCAGCAGCCAAGACCCGGGACAGTTCAACGAGCAGTACTTC,CASSQDPGQFNEQYF,TRBD1,few,TRBV4-1,TRBJ2-7
TGTGCCAGCAGCCCCATTTGGCCGTCTGAAGCTTTCTTT,CASSPIWPSEAFF,NA,NA,TRBV27,TRBJ1-1